Below are 25 T cell receptor beta chains sequenced from a single sample in a study of technical replicates of blood from four donors. The protocol was immunoSEQ multiplex PCR, while the TCRdb copy is restricted to in-frame clones and leaves out a portion. The table includes under 65,000 clones, about 96% detected once. The sequenced sample consisted of T cells isolated from PBMCs. These receptors all come from a human donor in good health.

The genes are TRBV19 and TRBJ1-4; D gene uncertain. Germline CDR1 reads LNHDA; CDR2 reads SQIVND (reference sequence). This CDR3 has 14 residues. Trimming stripped 7 bases from V and 5 bases from J, with 14 bases between. The CDR3 sequence: CASTARILNEKLFF. CDR3 nucleotides: TGTGCCAGTACTGCAAGAATACTGAATGAAAAACTGTTTTTT.

The chain combines TRBV29-1 with TRBJ2-1; TRBD2 aligns across 10 bases. The CDR3 consists of 15 residues. The junction had 5 bases not matched to a gene; V was cut back by 4 bases and J by 2 bases. Per germline, CDR1 SQVTM and CDR2 ANQGSEA. The CDR3 loop reads CSVGLAGDPYNEQFF. The CDR3 DNA reads TGCAGCGTTGGGCTAGCGGGAGACCCCTACAATGAGCAGTTCTTC.

This chain uses TRBV11-2 with TRBJ2-7, with D uncertain. The CDR3 covers 14 residues. Germline CDR1 reads SGHAT; CDR2 reads FQNNGV. The V and J ends lost 1 base and 0 bases respectively, with 7 bases between them. The CDR3 sequence: CASSLGYSSYEQYF. For the CDR3, the DNA is TGTGCCAGCAGCTTAGGTTATAGCTCCTACGAGCAGTACTTC.

J is TRBJ2-5 and V is TRBV2; a possible D gene is TRBD1 (6 bases). The ends were cut back, 6 bases at V and 4 bases at J, with 12 bases in the middle. Germline CDR1 reads SNHLY; CDR2 reads FYNNEI. The CDR3 covers 13 residues. CDR3 region: CASRVGTTETQYF. The CDR3 DNA reads TGTGCCAGCAGGGTCGGGACAACAGAGACCCAGTACTTC.

The chain uses TRBV4-3 and TRBJ1-3; D ambiguous. Germline lookup yields CDR1 LGHNA and CDR2 YSLEER. CDR3 size: 15 residues. V was cut by 1 base and J by 0 bases, with 7 bases left in between. The CDR3 DNA is TGCGCCAGCAGCCAAGTTGTCAGCTCTGGAAACACCATATATTTT. Translated: CASSQVVSSGNTIYF.

The V call is TRBV9, the J call TRBJ2-2; 11 bases line up with TRBD1. Germline V lookup: CDR1 SGDLS, CDR2 YYNGEE. Unmatched junction bases numbered 5, after V lost 3 bases and J lost 4 bases. This CDR3 contains 16 residues. The CDR3 DNA reads TGTGCCAGCAGCGCCCCCGGGACAGGGGGCACCGGGGAGCTGTTTTTT. As protein: CASSAPGTGGTGELFF.

V usage is TRBV5-5 and J usage is TRBJ2-1; D unclear. Germline V gene lookup returns CDR1 SGHKS and CDR2 YYEKEE (reference sequence). Trimming removed 4 bases from V and 7 bases from J, with 6 bases in between. The CDR3 is 11 residues long. The CDR3 nucleotides are TGTGCCAGCAGCGAGGCAAATGAGCAGTTCTTC. It yields the protein CASSEANEQFF.

The chain joins TRBV27 to TRBJ2-7; no firm D call. Germline CDR1 MNHEY, CDR2 SMNVEV (reference sequence). This CDR3 is built from 15 residues. V gave up 1 base and J gave up 0 bases, with 10 bases separating them. The CDR3 loop is CASSLFMAASYEQYF. The DNA of the CDR3 is TGTGCCAGCAGTTTATTTATGGCGGCCTCCTACGAGCAGTACTTC.

V is TRBV6-5 and J is TRBJ1-1; D gene unclear. Germline V gene lookup returns CDR1 MNHEY and CDR2 SVGAGI. The CDR3 runs to 13 residues. The V and J ends lost 6 bases and 0 bases respectively, with 8 bases between them. For the CDR3, the DNA is TGTGCCAGCAGCAATCAGGTGAACACTGAAGCTTTCTTT. Translating it yields CASSNQVNTEAFF.

As DNA, the CDR3 is TGTGCCAGCAGTGGTGTCAGGGGGAGCTATGGCTACACCTTC. Encoded protein: CASSGVRGSYGYTF. This sequence joins TRBV2 and TRBJ1-2; 7 positions agree with TRBD1. Germline V gene lookup returns CDR1 SNHLY and CDR2 FYNNEI. This CDR3 contains 14 residues. Trimming removed 4 bases from V and 4 bases from J; junction bases left unmatched: 6.

J is TRBJ2-7 and V is TRBV14; no clear D. Germline assignment: CDR1 SGHDN and CDR2 FVKESK. The CDR3 has 12 residues. V was cut by 0 bases and J by 5 bases, with 5 bases left in between. The CDR3 is CASSQDKHEQYF. CDR3 coding DNA: TGTGCCAGCAGCCAAGATAAGCACGAGCAGTACTTC.

The gene calls are TRBV6-1 and TRBJ2-1, with 8 bases lining up with TRBD2. Germline trimming cut 7 bases from V and 0 bases from J; bases unmatched to any gene: 2. CDR3 length equals 14 residues. The V gene's germline CDR1 is MNHNS and CDR2 SASEGT. The CDR3 sequence is CASKRESSYNEQFF. The DNA of the CDR3 is TGTGCCAGCAAGCGGGAGAGCTCCTACAATGAGCAGTTCTTC.

V usage is TRBV7-2 and J usage is TRBJ1-5; TRBD1 might be the D (5 bases). CDR1 is SGHTA and CDR2 is FQGNSA in the germline V gene. Trimming removed 5 bases from V and 5 bases from J, with 13 bases in between. The CDR3 has 14 residues. The CDR3 spells CASSPDSYYQPQHF. The CDR3 region has the DNA TGTGCCAGCAGCCCAGACAGCTATTATCAGCCCCAGCATTTT.

This rearrangement joins TRBV10-1 to TRBJ2-2, with D possibly matching TRBD1 (6 bases). The CDR3 has 12 amino acids. The germline CDR1 and CDR2 sequences are WNHNN and SYGVQD (reference sequence). V lost 6 bases and J 5 bases, leaving 7 bases between the germline ends. CDR3 bases: TGCGCCAGCAGACAGGGAACCGGGGAGCTGTTTTTT. This codes for CASRQGTGELFF.

This chain uses TRBV14 with TRBJ1-1, with TRBD1 as a possible D gene (6 bases). This CDR3 has 13 amino acids. V shed 0 bases and J shed 9 bases, with 11 bases lying between them. Germline CDR1 reads SGHDN; CDR2 reads FVKESK. The CDR3 sequence is CASSQDWTDKAFF. The CDR3 DNA sequence: TGTGCCAGCAGCCAAGATTGGACAGACAAAGCTTTCTTT.

This clone was picked up a small number of times. The rearrangement joins TRBV5-4 to TRBJ2-7; the D is unclear. The V end lost 7 bases, the J end lost 0 bases, and 5 bases lay between the germline ends. Germline assignment: CDR1 SGHNT and CDR2 YYREEE (reference sequence). The CDR3 contains 11 residues. The CDR3 DNA reads as TGTGCCAGCGGCAACTCCTACGAGCAGTACTTC. It codes for CASGNSYEQYF.

The rearrangement joins TRBV27 to TRBJ2-7, with TRBD2 identical over 11 bases. CDR1 is MNHEY, CDR2 SMNVEV, per germline (reference sequence). CDR3 length: 14 amino acids. Losses at the gene ends were 5 bases for V and 7 bases for J; bases not matched to a gene: 7. This CDR3 is CASSPLAGVEEQYF. The CDR3 DNA is TGTGCCAGCAGTCCACTAGCGGGAGTGGAGGAGCAGTACTTC.

The gene calls are TRBV28 and TRBJ2-7, with 10 nucleotides matching TRBD2. Germline V gives CDR1 MDHEN, CDR2 SYDVKM. V shed 6 bases, J shed 3 bases, and the junction held 8 bases outside the gene matches. This CDR3 is 15 amino acids long. The CDR3 sequence is CASSLLAGPVYEQYF. Here the CDR3 DNA reads TGTGCCAGCAGCCTACTAGCGGGACCAGTCTACGAGCAGTACTTC.

Note on this clone: The sample contains more than one DNA sequence encoding this CDR3. The rearrangement joins TRBV2 to TRBJ1-5; the D is unclear. The V and J ends lost 3 bases and 0 bases respectively, with 6 bases between them. CDR1 is SNHLY and CDR2 is FYNNEI in the germline V gene. The CDR3 has 14 amino acids. CDR3 in amino acids: CASSEGYSNQPQHF. DNA for the CDR3: TGTGCCAGCAGTGAGGGCTATAGCAATCAGCCCCAGCATTTT.

The chain has TRBV7-3 and TRBJ2-2; 7 nucleotides agree with TRBD2. Germline values: CDR1 SGHTA, CDR2 FQGTGA. The CDR3 runs 16 residues. The trim removed 4 bases at V and 0 bases at J, leaving 5 bases unmatched. CDR3 sequence (DNA): TGTGCCAGCAGCTCCTATAGCGGGCCGAACACCGGGGAGCTGTTTTTT. Translated, it gives CASSSYSGPNTGELFF.

The rearrangement uses TRBV4-3 and TRBJ2-2; D is uncertain. Between the trimmed V and J ends, which lost 4 bases and 3 bases, there was a span of 9 bases. There are 14 residues in the CDR3. Germline values: CDR1 LGHNA, CDR2 YSLEER. The CDR3 nucleotides read TGCGCCAGCAGCCCACAGTTAGACACCGGGGAGCTGTTTTTT. Its protein is CASSPQLDTGELFF.

The rearrangement uses TRBV6-1 and TRBJ1-1; 9 bases match TRBD1. The ends lost 8 bases at V and 6 bases at J; junction bases unmatched: 7. Germline CDR1 MNHNS, CDR2 SASEGT. CDR3 size: 13 residues. The CDR3 bases are TGTGCCAGCCGGGGAACAGGGGGCCCTGAAGCTTTCTTT. This sequence encodes CASRGTGGPEAFF.

The V gene is TRBV19, the J gene TRBJ1-2; the D gene is possibly TRBD1 (5 bases). Germline loops: CDR1 LNHDA, CDR2 SQIVND (reference sequence). The CDR3 has 14 residues. Trimming took 4 bases from V and 2 from J, leaving 11 bases between them. The CDR3 bases are TGTGCCAGTAGTAGAAAGGACACAAACTATGGCTACACCTTC. Protein sequence: CASSRKDTNYGYTF.

The J gene is TRBJ2-2, the V gene TRBV2, with TRBD1 as a possible D gene (5 bases). This CDR3 comprises 15 residues. CDR1 and CDR2 from the germline V gene are SNHLY and FYNNEI. Deletions cut 3 bases from V and 2 bases from J, with 10 bases between. For the CDR3, the DNA is TGTGCCAGCAGTGATCACAGGATAAACACCGGGGAGCTGTTTTTT. Its protein product is CASSDHRINTGELFF.

This chain joins TRBV11-2 and TRBJ2-2, with D possibly TRBD1 on 5 matching bases. The V gene lost 5 bases and the J gene lost 4 bases, with 20 bases spanning the gap. CDR3 size: 17 residues. The V gene's germline CDR1 is SGHAT and CDR2 FQNNGV. CDR3 protein: CASSPLPGLSGTGELFF. DNA for the CDR3: TGTGCCAGCAGCCCCCTCCCAGGGCTCTCAGGCACCGGGGAGCTGTTTTTT.